The present entry profiles one T cell receptor beta chain with its context. Primers: 60 Vbeta forward and 13 Jbeta reverse. Per the original data handling: It was a later analysis that counted 83 million or so unique TCR beta chains, of which around 11 million were shared. Measured with immunoSEQ multiplex PCR; TCRdb has only the in-frame clones, and not every one. V and J calls and clone size are copied from that table; D and trimming were computed from the DNA. Of approximately 260,000 clones in the sample, roughly 86% were seen once. The sample comes from a study of cytomegalovirus exposure and HLA in healthy donors. This TCR was sampled from a woman in her thirties or forties in good health and CMV-seropositive. The sample taken for sequencing was PBMCs.

This CDR3 reads CASSALSGKANEKLFF. The CDR3, as DNA: TGTGCCAGCTCAGCCCTTTCAGGGAAGGCTAATGAAAAACTGTTTTTT. The V and J genes are TRBV18 and TRBJ1-4, with a weak D call TRBD1 (5 bases). Germline CDR1 reads KGHSH; CDR2 reads LQKENI. Trimming took 5 bases from V and 3 from J, leaving 16 bases between them. CDR3 size: 16 residues.